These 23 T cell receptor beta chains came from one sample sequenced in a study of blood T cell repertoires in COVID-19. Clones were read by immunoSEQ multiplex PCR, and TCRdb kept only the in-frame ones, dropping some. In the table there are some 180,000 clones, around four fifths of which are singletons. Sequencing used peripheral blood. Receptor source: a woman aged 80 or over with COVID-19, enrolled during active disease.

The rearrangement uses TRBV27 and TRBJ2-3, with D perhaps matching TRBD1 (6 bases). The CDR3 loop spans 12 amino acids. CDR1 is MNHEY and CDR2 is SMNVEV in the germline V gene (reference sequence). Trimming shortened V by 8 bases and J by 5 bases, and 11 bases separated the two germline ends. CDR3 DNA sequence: TGTGCCAGCCGAGAACAGGGAGATACGCAGTATTTT. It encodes CASREQGDTQYF.

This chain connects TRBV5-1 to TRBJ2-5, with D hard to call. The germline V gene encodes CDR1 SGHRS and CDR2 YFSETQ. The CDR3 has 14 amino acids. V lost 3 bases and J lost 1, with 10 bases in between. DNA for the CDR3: TGCGCCAGCAGCTCCCAGACTGGCCAAGAGACCCAGTACTTC. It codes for CASSSQTGQETQYF.

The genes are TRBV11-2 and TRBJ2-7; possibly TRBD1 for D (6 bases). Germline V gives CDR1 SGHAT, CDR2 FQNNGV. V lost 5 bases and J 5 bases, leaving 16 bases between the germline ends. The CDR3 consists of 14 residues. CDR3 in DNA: TGTGCCAGCAGCGTCGTAGGGGGATTCAACGAGCAGTACTTC. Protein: CASSVVGGFNEQYF.

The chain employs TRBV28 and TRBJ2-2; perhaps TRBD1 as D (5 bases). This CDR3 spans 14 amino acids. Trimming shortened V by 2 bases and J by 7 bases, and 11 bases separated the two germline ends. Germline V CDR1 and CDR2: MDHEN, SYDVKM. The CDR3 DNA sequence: TGTGCCAGCAGTTTACTCAGGGTTAACGGGGAGCTGTTTTTT. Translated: CASSLLRVNGELFF.

The CDR3 region is CSVGTNSNQPQHF. CDR3 in DNA: TGCAGCGTTGGTACAAATAGCAATCAGCCCCAGCATTTT. The chain carries TRBV29-1 and TRBJ1-5, with D unclear. The CDR3 length is 13 residues. V lost 4 bases and J 0 bases, leaving 7 bases between the germline ends. Germline-derived CDR1 and CDR2 are SQVTM and ANQGSEA. Variable domain in full (rest from reference TRBV29-1 and TRBJ1-5): SAVISQKPSRDICQRGTSLTIQCQVDSQVTMMFWYRQQPGQSLTLIATANQGSEATYESGFVIDKFPISRPNLTFSTLTVSNMSPEDSSIYLCSVGTNSNQPQHFGDGTRLSIL.

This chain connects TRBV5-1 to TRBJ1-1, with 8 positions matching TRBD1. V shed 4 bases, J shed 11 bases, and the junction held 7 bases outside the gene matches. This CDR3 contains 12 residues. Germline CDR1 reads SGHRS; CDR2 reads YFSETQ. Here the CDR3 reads CASSPGQGWAFF. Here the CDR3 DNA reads TGCGCCAGCAGCCCAGGACAGGGCTGGGCTTTCTTT.

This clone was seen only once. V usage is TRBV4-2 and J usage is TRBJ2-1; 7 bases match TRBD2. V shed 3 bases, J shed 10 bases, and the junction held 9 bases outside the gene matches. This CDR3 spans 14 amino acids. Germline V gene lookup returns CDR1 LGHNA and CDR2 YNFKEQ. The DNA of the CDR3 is TGTGCCAGCAGCCAGAGGGACTACAATTTGGAGCAGTTCTTC. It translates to CASSQRDYNLEQFF.

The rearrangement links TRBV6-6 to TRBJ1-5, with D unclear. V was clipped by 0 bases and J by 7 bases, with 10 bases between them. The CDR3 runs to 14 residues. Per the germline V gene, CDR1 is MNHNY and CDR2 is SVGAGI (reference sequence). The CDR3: CASSYSPEIQPQHF. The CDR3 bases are TGTGCCAGCAGTTACTCCCCGGAGATCCAGCCCCAGCATTTT.

CDR3 residues: CASSSPGQGFNEKLFF. CDR3 DNA: TGTGCCAGCAGTTCGCCGGGACAGGGGTTTAATGAAAAACTGTTTTTT. This chain joins TRBV27 and TRBJ1-4; 10 bases line up with TRBD1. The CDR3 sequence is 16 residues long. The ends lost 4 bases at V and 4 bases at J; junction bases unmatched: 6. CDR1 is MNHEY and CDR2 is SMNVEV in the germline V gene (reference sequence).

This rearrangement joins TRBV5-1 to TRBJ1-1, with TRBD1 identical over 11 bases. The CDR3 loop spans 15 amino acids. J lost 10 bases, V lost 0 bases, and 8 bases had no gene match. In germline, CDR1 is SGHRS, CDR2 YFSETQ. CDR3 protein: CASSLVVGQGGRAFF. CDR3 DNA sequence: TGCGCCAGCAGCTTGGTTGTGGGACAGGGGGGAAGAGCTTTCTTT. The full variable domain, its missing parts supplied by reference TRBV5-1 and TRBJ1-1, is KAGVTQTPRYLIKTRGQQVTLSCSPISGHRSVSWYQQTPGQGLQFLFEYFSETQRNKGNFPGRFSGRQFSNSRSEMNVSTLELGDSALYLCASSLVVGQGGRAFFGQGTRLTVV.

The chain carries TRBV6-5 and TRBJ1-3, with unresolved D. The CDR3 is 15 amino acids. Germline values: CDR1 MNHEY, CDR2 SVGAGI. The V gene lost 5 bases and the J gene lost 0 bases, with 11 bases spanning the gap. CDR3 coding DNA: TGTGCCAGCAGTCCTCGAAAGAGCTCTGGAAACACCATATATTTT. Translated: CASSPRKSSGNTIYF.

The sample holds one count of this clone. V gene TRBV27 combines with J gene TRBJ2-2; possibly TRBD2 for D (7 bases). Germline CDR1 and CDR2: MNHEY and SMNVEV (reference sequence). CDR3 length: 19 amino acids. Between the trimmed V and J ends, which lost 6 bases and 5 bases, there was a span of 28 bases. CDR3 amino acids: CASSHRTGVGGRLTGELFF. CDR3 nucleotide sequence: TGTGCCAGCAGCCACAGGACGGGAGTCGGGGGGCGGTTGACCGGGGAGCTGTTTTTT.

DNA of the CDR3: TGTGCCATCGAGGCAGCGGGAGGGTACAATGAGCAGTTCTTC. It specifies CAIEAAGGYNEQFF. The chain combines TRBV10-3 with TRBJ2-1, with 10 bases aligning to TRBD2. Germline trimming cut 8 bases from V and 4 bases from J; bases unmatched to any gene: 5. The CDR3 runs to 14 residues. Germline V CDR1 and CDR2: ENHRY, SYGVKD.

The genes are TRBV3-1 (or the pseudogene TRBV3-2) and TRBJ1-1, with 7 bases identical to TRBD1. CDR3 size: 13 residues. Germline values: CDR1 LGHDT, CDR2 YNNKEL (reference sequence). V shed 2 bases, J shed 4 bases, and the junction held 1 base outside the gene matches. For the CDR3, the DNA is TGTGCCAGCAGCCAATGGACAGGCACTGAAGCTTTCTTT. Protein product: CASSQWTGTEAFF.

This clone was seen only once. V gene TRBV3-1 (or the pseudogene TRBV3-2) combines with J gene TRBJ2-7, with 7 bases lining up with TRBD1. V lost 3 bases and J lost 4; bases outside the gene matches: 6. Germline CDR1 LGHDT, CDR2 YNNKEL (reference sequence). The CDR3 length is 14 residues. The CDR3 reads CASSQLGGVYEQYF. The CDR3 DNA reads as TGTGCCAGCAGCCAGTTAGGGGGCGTTTACGAGCAGTACTTC.

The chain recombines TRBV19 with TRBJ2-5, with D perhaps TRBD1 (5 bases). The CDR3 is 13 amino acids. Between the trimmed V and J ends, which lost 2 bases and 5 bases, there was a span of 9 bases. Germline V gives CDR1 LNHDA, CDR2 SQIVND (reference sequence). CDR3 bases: TGTGCCAGTAGTATAAGGACAAAGGAGACCCAGTACTTC. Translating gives CASSIRTKETQYF.

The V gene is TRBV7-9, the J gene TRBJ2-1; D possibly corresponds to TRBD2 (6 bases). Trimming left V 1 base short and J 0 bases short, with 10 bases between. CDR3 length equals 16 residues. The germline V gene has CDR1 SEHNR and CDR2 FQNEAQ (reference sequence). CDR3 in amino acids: CASSLVGGSSYNEQFF. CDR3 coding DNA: TGTGCCAGCAGCTTAGTAGGAGGGAGCTCCTACAATGAGCAGTTCTTC.

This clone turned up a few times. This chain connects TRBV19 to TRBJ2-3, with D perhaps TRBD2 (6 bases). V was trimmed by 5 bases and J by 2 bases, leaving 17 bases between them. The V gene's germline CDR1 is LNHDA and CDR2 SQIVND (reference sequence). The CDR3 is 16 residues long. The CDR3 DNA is TGTGCCAGTAGTCCGCGGCGGGGCGGGATCACAGATACGCAGTATTTT. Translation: CASSPRRGGITDTQYF.

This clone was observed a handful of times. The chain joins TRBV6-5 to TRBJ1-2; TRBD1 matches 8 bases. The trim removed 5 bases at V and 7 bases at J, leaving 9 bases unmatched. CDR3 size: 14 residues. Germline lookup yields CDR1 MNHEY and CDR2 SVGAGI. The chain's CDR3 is CASSLTRGQGGYTF. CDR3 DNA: TGTGCCAGCAGTCTGACCAGGGGGCAGGGTGGCTACACCTTC.

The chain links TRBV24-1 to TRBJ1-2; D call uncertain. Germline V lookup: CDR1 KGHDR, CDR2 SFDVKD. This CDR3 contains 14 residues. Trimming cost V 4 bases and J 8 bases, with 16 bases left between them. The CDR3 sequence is CATSDTGMRGGYTF. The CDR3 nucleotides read TGTGCCACCAGTGACACCGGGATGCGAGGAGGCTACACCTTC.

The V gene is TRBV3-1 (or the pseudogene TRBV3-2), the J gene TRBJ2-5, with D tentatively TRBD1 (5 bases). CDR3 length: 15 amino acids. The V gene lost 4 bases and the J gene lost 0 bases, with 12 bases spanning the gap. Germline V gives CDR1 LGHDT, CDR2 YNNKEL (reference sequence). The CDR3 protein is CASSPRQTYQETQYF. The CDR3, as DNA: TGTGCCAGCAGCCCCCGACAGACGTACCAAGAGACCCAGTACTTC.

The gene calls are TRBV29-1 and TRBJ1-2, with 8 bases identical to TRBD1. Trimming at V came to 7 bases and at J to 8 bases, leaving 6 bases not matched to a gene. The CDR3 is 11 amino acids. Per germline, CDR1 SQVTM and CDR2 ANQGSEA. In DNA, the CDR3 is TGCAGCGCGGGACAGGCCCCCGGCTACACCTTC. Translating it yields CSAGQAPGYTF.

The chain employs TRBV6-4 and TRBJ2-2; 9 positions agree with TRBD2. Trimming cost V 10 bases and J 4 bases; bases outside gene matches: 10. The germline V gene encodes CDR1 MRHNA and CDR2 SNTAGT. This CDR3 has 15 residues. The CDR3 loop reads CATARGGTTTGELFF. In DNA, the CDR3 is TGTGCCACCGCGCGGGGGGGGACGACCACCGGGGAGCTGTTTTTT.